This T cell receptor beta chain is from a study of T cell clonality in common variable immunodeficiency. The study's findings and limits: Fewer deletions and N-nucleotide insertions were reportedly seen in common variable immunodeficiency TCR beta sequences.

Patients and controls were mostly of Caucasian heritage. CVID subjects had received replacement immunoglobulin for at least one year. No CVID subject was ill or on immunomodulatory drugs when sampled. Heparinized whole blood, roughly 4.5 to 8 ml, came from each donor. Only in-frame clones appear in the TCRdb table, and some are missing; sequencing was by immunoSEQ multiplex PCR. The record shows fewer than 25,000 clones for this sample, with no singletons present. This clone showed up just a few times. The target antigen is unknown. The DNA ends 3 residues before the CDR3 does, and the rest of the CDR3 is filled in from the germline J gene. The V and J ends lost 7 bases and 0 bases, in that order; junction bases with no gene match: 15. This CDR3 has 17 residues. The germline gives CDR1 MNHEY, CDR2 SMNVEV (reference sequence).

Material for sequencing was peripheral blood mononuclear cells. This clonotype was obtained from a human donor with common variable immunodeficiency. The chain is built from TRBV27 and TRBJ2-7; TRBD1 agrees at 7 bases. The sequenced CDR3 bases are TGTGCCAGCAACCCAGACATCGACAGGGACCCCTCCTACGAG. It is translated as CASNPDIDRDPSYE. The CDR3, in full, reads CASNPDIDRDPSYEQYF.